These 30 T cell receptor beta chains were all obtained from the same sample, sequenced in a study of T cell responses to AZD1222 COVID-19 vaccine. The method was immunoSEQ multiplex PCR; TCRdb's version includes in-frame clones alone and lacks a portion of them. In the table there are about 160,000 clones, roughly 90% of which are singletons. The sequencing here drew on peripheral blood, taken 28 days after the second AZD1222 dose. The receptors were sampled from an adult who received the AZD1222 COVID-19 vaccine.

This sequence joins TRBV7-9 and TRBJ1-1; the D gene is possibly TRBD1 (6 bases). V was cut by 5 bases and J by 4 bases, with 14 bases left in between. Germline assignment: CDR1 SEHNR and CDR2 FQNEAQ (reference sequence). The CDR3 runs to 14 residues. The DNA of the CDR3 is TGTGCCAGCAGCCTACAGGGTAGTGCCACTGAAGCTTTCTTT. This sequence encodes CASSLQGSATEAFF.

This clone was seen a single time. The DNA for the CDR3 is TGTGCCAGCAGCTATTCAGCGGGAACTGAAGCTTTCTTT. It yields the protein CASSYSAGTEAFF. V usage is TRBV7-8 and J usage is TRBJ1-1; D call uncertain. Germline CDR1 reads SGHVS; CDR2 reads FQNEAQ. V was pared by 4 bases and J by 5 bases, with 11 bases between. This CDR3 has 13 residues.

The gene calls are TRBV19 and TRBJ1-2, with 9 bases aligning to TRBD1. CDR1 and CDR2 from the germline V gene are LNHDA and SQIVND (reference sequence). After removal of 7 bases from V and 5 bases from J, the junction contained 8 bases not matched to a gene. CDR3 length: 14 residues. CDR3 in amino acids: CASNLDRGTYGYTF. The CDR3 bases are TGTGCCAGTAATTTAGACAGGGGGACGTATGGCTACACCTTC.

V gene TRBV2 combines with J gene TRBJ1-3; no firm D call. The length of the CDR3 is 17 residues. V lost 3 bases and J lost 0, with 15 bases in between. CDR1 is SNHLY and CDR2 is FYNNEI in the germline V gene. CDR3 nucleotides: TGTGCCAGCAGTGAGGGTGGTTTAGGGATCTCTGGAAACACCATATATTTT. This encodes CASSEGGLGISGNTIYF.

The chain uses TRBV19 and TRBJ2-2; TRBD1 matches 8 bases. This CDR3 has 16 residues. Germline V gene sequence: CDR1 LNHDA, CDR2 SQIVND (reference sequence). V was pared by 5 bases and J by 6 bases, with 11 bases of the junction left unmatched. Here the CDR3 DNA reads TGTGCCAGTAGTCTGACGGACAGGGTTAGGCCCGGGGAGCTGTTTTTT. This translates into CASSLTDRVRPGELFF.

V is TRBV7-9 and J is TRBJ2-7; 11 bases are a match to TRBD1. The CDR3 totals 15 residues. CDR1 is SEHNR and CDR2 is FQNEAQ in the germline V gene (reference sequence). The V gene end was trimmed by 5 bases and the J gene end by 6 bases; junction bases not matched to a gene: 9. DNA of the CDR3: TGTGCCAGCAGCCATATCGGACAGGGGGCGTCCGAGCAGTACTTC. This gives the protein CASSHIGQGASEQYF.

The CDR3 loop reads CASSLGTGRYGYTF. The CDR3 bases are TGCGCCAGCAGCTTGGGGACAGGCCGCTATGGCTACACCTTC. This chain connects TRBV5-1 to TRBJ1-2; 7 bases are a match to TRBD1. The germline gives CDR1 SGHRS, CDR2 YFSETQ. The ends lost 0 bases at V and 4 bases at J; junction bases unmatched: 3. The CDR3 loop spans 14 amino acids.

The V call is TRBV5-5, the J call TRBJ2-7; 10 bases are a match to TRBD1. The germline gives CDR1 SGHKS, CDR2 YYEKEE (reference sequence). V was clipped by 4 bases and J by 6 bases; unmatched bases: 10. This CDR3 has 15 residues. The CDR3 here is CASSLTDDRGLEQYF. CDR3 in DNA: TGTGCCAGCAGCCTGACGGATGACAGGGGGCTCGAGCAGTACTTC. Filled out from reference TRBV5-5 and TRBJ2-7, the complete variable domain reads DAGVTQSPTHLIKTRGQQVTLRCSPISGHKSVSWYQQVLGQGPQFIFQYYEKEERGRGNFPDRFSARQFPNYSSELNVNALLLGDSALYLCASSLTDDRGLEQYFGPGTRLTVT.

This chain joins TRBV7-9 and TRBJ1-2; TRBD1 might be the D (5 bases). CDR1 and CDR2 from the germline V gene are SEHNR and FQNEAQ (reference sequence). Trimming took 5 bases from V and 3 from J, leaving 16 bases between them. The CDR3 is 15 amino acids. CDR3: CASSRRRGVDYGYTF. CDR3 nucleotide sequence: TGTGCCAGCAGCCGACGACGGGGGGTAGACTATGGCTACACCTTC.

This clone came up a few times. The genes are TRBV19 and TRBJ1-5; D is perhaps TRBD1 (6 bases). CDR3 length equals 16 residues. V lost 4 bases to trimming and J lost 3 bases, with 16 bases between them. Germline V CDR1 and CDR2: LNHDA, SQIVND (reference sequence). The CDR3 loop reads CASSTPPGTNNQPQHF. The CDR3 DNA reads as TGTGCCAGTAGTACTCCCCCAGGGACAAACAATCAGCCCCAGCATTTT.

The CDR3: CASSVEGSPLHF. CDR3 bases: TGTGCCAGCAGCGTAGAAGGGTCACCCCTCCACTTT. The rearrangement joins TRBV9 to TRBJ1-6; D gene uncertain. The CDR3 extends over 12 amino acids. CDR1 SGDLS and CDR2 YYNGEE come from the germline V gene. The V end was cut by 0 bases, the J end by 10 bases, with 5 bases between.

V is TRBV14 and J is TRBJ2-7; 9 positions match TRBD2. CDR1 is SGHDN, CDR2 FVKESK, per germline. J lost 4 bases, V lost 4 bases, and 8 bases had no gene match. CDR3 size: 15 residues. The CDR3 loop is CASSPSMGLAYEQYF. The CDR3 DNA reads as TGTGCCAGCAGCCCATCCATGGGACTAGCTTACGAGCAGTACTTC.

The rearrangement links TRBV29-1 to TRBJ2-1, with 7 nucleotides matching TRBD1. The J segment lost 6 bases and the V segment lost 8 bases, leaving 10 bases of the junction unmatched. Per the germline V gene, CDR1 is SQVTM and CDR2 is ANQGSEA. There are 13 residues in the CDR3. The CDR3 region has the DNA TGCAGCACAAACAGGGGAGCGAGCAATGAGCAGTTCTTC. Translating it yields CSTNRGASNEQFF.

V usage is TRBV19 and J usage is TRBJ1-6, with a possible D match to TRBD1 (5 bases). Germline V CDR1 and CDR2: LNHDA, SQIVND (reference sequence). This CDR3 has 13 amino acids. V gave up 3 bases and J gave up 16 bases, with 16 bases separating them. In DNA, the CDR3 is TGTGCCAGTAGTATTCAAGTCGGGGACTTACTCCACTTT. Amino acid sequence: CASSIQVGDLLHF. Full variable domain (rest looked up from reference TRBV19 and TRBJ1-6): DGGITQSPKYLFRKEGQNVTLSCEQNLNHDAMYWYRQDPGQGLRLIYYSQIVNDFQKGDIAEGYSVSREKKESFPLTVTSAQKNPTAFYLCASSIQVGDLLHFGNGTRLTVT.

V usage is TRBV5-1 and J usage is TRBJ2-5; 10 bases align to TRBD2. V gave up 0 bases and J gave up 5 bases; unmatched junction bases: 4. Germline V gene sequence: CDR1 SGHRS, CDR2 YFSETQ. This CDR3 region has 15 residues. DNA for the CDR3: TGCGCCAGCAGCTTGGGGCTAGCGGGGGTGGAGACCCAGTACTTC. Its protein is CASSLGLAGVETQYF.

The CDR3 here is CASSLVRSLTDTQYF. CDR3 sequence (DNA): TGTGCCAGCAGCTTAGTTCGCTCCCTCACAGATACGCAGTATTTT. The J gene is TRBJ2-3, the V gene TRBV7-9, with D hard to call. CDR1 and CDR2 (germline): SEHNR, FQNEAQ (reference sequence). Deletions cut 1 base from V and 2 bases from J, with 10 bases between. The CDR3 covers 15 residues.

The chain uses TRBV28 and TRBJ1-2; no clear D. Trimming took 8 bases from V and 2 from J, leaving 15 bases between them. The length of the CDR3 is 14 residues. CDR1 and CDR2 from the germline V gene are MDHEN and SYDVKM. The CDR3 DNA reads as TGTGCCAGCGGACGACTCTTACTCAACTATGGCTACACCTTC. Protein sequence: CASGRLLLNYGYTF.

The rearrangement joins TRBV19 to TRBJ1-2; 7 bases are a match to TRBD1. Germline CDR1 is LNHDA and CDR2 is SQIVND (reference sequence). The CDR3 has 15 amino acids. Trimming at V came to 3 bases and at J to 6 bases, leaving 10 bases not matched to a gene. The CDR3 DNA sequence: TGTGCCAGTAGTATCGGACAGGATTACAACCATGGCTACACCTTC. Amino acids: CASSIGQDYNHGYTF.

This chain's CDR3 is CATSRDWGARGNEAFF. The CDR3 DNA is TGTGCCACCAGCAGAGATTGGGGCGCCAGGGGGAACGAAGCTTTCTTT. V gene TRBV15 combines with J gene TRBJ1-1; the match to TRBD1 covers 7 bases. The CDR3 sequence is 16 residues long. J gave up 8 bases and V 0 bases, and 12 bases lay outside the gene matches. Germline V lookup: CDR1 LNHNV, CDR2 YYDKDF (reference sequence).

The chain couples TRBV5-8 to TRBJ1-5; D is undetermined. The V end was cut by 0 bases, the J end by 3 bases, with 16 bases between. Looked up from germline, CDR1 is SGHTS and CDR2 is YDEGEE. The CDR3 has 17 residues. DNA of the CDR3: TGTGCCAGCAGCTTGGGTTGGAGGGAGATAGACAATCAGCCCCAGCATTTT. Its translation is CASSLGWREIDNQPQHF.

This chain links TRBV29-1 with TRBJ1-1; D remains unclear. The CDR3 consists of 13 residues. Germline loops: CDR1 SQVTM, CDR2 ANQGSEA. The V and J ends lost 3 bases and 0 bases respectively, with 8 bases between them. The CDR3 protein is CSVEFAMNTEAFF. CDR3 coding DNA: TGCAGCGTTGAGTTCGCAATGAACACTGAAGCTTTCTTT.

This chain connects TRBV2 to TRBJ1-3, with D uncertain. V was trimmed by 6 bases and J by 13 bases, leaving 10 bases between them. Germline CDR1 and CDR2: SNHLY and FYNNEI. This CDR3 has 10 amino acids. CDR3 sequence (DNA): TGTGCCAGCAGCTACACCCAGATATATTTT. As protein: CASSYTQIYF.

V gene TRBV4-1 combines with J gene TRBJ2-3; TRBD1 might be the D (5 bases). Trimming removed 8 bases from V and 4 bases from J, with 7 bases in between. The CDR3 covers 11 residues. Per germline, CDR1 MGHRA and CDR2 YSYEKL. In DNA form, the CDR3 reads TGCGCCAGCCAGGGATCAGATACGCAGTATTTT. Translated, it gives CASQGSDTQYF.

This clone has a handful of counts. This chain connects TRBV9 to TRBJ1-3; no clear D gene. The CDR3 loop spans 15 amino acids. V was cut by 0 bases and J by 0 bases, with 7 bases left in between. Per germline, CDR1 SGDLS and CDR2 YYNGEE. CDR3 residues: CASSVEGNSGNTIYF. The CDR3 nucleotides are TGTGCCAGCAGCGTAGAAGGTAACTCTGGAAACACCATATATTTT.

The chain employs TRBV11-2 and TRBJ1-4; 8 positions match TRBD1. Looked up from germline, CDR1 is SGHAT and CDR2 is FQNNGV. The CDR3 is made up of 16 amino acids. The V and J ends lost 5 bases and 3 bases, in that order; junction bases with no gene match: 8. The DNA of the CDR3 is TGTGCCAGCAGCCCCCGACAGGGGAGTGCTAATGAAAAACTGTTTTTT. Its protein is CASSPRQGSANEKLFF.

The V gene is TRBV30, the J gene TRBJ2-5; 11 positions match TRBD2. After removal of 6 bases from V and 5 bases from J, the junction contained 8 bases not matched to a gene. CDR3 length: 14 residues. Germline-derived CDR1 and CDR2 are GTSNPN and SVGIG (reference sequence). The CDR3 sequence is CACRSGGAAETQYF. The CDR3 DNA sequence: TGTGCCTGCCGTAGCGGGGGGGCAGCCGAGACCCAGTACTTC. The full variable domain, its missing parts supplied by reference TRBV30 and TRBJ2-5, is SQTIHQWPATLVQPVGSPLSLECTVEGTSNPNLYWYRQAAGRGLQLLFYSVGIGQISSEVPQNLSASRPQDRQFILSSKKLLLSDSGFYLCACRSGGAAETQYFGPGTRLLVL.

The CDR3 sequence: CAISEGQGVFYGYTF. In DNA, the CDR3 is TGTGCCATCAGTGAGGGACAGGGGGTGTTCTATGGCTACACCTTC. The chain is built from TRBV10-3 and TRBJ1-2; 10 nucleotides match TRBD1. V shed 2 bases, J shed 4 bases, and the junction held 4 bases outside the gene matches. CDR3 size: 15 residues. Germline V gene data show CDR1 as ENHRY and CDR2 as SYGVKD.

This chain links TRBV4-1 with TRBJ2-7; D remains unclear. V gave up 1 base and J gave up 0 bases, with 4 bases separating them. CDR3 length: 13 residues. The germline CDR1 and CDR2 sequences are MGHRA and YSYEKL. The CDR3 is CASSQGLSYEQYF. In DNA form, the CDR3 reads TGCGCCAGCAGCCAAGGACTCTCCTACGAGCAGTACTTC.

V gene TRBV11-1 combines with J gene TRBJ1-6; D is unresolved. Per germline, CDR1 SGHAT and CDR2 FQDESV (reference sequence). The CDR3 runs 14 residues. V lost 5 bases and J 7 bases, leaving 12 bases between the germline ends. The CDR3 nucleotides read TGTGCCAGCAGCGAAGGGTTGGGGAATTCACCCCTCCACTTT. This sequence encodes CASSEGLGNSPLHF.

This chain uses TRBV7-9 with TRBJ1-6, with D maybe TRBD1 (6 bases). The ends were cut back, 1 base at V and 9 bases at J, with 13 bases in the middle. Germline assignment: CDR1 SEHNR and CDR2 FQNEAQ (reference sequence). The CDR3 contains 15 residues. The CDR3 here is CASSLGSGVSSPLHF. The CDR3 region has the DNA TGTGCCAGCAGCTTAGGCTCAGGGGTGAGTTCACCCCTCCACTTT.